This T cell receptor (beta chain) was recovered during a study of response to subunit inactivated influenza vaccine. This clonotype was detected only a few times. The CDR3 is made up of 13 amino acids. After removal of 6 bases from V and 7 bases from J, the junction contained 8 bases not matched to a gene. Germline V gene sequence: CDR1 ENHRY, CDR2 SYGVKD. TCRdb reprocessed the RT-PCR reads with MiXCR, giving one entry per CDR3 protein. The table shows 450,000 to 600,000 distinct CDR3 sequences, with about 15% occurring only once. The chain links TRBV10-3 to TRBJ2-7; TRBD1 matches 8 bases. This TCR was recovered from a man aged 45-69 years who received an inactivated influenza vaccine. Specimen: CD4+ T cells sorted from PBMCs, collected around 2 years after vaccination. DNA for the CDR3: TGTGCCATCAGCAGGGACAGGCAAATAGAGCAGTACTTC. Amino acid sequence: CAISRDRQIEQYF.